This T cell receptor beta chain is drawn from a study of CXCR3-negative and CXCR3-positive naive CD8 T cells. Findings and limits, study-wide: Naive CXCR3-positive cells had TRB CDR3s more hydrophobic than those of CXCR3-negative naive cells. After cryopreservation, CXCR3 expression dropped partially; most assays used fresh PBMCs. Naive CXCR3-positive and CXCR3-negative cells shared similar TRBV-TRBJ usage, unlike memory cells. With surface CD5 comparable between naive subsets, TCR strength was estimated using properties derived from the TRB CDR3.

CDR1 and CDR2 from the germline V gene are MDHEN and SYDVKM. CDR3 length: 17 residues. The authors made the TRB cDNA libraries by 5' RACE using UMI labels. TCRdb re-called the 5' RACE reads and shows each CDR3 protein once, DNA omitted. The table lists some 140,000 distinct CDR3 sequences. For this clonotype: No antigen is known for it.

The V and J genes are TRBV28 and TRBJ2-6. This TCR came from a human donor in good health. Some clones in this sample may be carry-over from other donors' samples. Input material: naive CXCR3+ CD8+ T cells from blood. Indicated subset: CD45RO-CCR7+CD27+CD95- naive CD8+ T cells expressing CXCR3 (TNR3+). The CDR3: CASSHQGSFSGANVLTF.